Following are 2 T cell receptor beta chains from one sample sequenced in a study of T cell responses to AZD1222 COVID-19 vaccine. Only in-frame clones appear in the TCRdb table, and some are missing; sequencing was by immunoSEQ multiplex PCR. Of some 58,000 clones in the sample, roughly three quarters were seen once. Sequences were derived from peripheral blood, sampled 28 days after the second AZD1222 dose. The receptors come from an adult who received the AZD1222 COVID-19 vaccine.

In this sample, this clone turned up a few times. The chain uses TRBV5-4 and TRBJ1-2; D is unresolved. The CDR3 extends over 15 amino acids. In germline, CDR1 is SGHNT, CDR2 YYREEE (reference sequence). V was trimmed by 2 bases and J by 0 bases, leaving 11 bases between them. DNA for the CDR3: TGTGCCAGCAGCTTCACTGACTTAGCTAACTATGGCTACACCTTC. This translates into CASSFTDLANYGYTF. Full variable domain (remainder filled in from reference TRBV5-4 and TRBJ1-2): ETGVTQSPTHLIKTRGQQVTLRCSSQSGHNTVSWYQQALGQGPQFIFQYYREEENGRGNFPPRFSGLQFPNYSSELNVNALELDDSALYLCASSFTDLANYGYTFGSGTRLTVV.

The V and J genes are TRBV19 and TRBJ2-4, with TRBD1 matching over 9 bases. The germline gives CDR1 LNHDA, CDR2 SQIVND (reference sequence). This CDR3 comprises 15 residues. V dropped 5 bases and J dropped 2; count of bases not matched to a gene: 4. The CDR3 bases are TGTGCCAGTAGTTCCGGGACAGGGACCAAAAACATTCAGTACTTC. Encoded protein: CASSSGTGTKNIQYF.